This T cell receptor (beta chain) was identified during a study of blood T cell repertoires in COVID-19. Study-wide context: Donors in the United States, Italy and Spain gave samples during acute or convalescent COVID-19. From T cells, B-cell-depleted T cells, or PBMCs came the material, which was cDNA or gDNA.

Per the original methods: For nucleated cells, counts were estimated from reference gene primer amplification. This table comes from immunoSEQ multiplex PCR, and its TCRdb copy is limited to in-frame clones, with some not included. That table furnishes V, J and clone size, whereas the DNA furnished D and trimming. The data hold some 330,000 clones, with more than 75% observed a single time. The CDR3 is made up of 14 amino acids. The germline CDR1 and CDR2 sequences are MNHEY and SVGAGI. V was trimmed by 5 bases and J by 7 bases, leaving 12 bases between them. The chain is built from TRBV6-5 and TRBJ1-6; D gene uncertain. The sample comprised peripheral blood. This clonotype was sampled from a woman in her fifties or sixties with active or convalescent COVID-19. In DNA, the CDR3 is TGTGCCAGCAGTCCGCGGGCCCGCAATTCACCCCTCCACTTT. It encodes CASSPRARNSPLHF.